Shown below are 28 T cell receptor beta chains from a single sample sequenced in a study of T cell responses to AZD1222 COVID-19 vaccine (dated by TCRdb to the early 2020s). The library was generated by the immunoSEQ multiplex PCR assay. The table was pulled from immuneACCESS by TCRdb, which kept in-frame rearrangements only. Such tables lose some clones; where checked, under half of the loss comes from unresolved V genes, and the rest has no known cause. The sample table lists approximately 100,000 clones, over 85% of them with a count of one. Around 2.8% of the sample is taken by the ten largest. What the time point label conveys for this sample: baseline before first vaccination. What this sample's treatment or condition label stands for: meningococcal conjugate vaccine given as trial control. This sample comprised peripheral blood, obtained on day 0 of MenACWY control vaccination. The receptors shown here come from an adult in good health.

This chain connects TRBV5-1 to TRBJ1-5; D is unresolved. The V end was cut by 4 bases, the J end by 4 bases, with 9 bases between. Germline V gene data show CDR1 as SGHRS and CDR2 as YFSETQ. The CDR3 contains 13 residues. CDR3 in DNA: TGCGCCAGCAGCGAGGCCGGGAATCAGCCCCAGCATTTT. Its protein product is CASSEAGNQPQHF. Variable domain in full (rest from reference TRBV5-1 and TRBJ1-5): KAGVTQTPRYLIKTRGQQVTLSCSPISGHRSVSWYQQTPGQGLQFLFEYFSETQRNKGNFPGRFSGRQFSNSRSEMNVSTLELGDSALYLCASSEAGNQPQHFGDGTRLSIL.

The chain couples TRBV4-1 to TRBJ1-1, with a tentative D call TRBD1 (6 bases). Trimming pared 0 bases from V and 4 bases from J, leaving 9 bases between. The CDR3 runs to 14 residues. Germline V gene data show CDR1 as MGHRA and CDR2 as YSYEKL. CDR3 in DNA: TGCGCCAGCAGCCAAGAAACAGGGATCACTGAAGCTTTCTTT. This gives the protein CASSQETGITEAFF.

The chain recombines TRBV5-5 with TRBJ1-1; a weak D match, TRBD1 (5 bases). The CDR3 spans 14 residues. CDR1 is SGHKS and CDR2 is YYEKEE in the germline V gene (reference sequence). The V end was cut by 1 base, the J end by 1 base, with 8 bases between. The CDR3, as DNA: TGTGCCAGCAGCTTGATTGGGGGGAACACTGAAGCTTTCTTT. Translating gives CASSLIGGNTEAFF.

As DNA, the CDR3 is TGTGCCAGCAGCTTAGCCCGGGGTGGTTACAATGAGCAGTTCTTC. The encoded protein is CASSLARGGYNEQFF. The genes are TRBV7-2 and TRBJ2-1, with D possibly TRBD2 on 5 matching bases. The germline CDR1 and CDR2 sequences are SGHTA and FQGNSA. The V end lost 0 bases, the J end lost 4 bases, and 10 bases lay between the germline ends. This CDR3 spans 15 amino acids.

This clone was recorded only once. The V gene is TRBV27, the J gene TRBJ2-7; D is possibly TRBD1 (6 bases). Germline CDR1 MNHEY, CDR2 SMNVEV (reference sequence). The CDR3 extends over 14 amino acids. Trimming left V 2 bases short and J 3 bases short, with 11 bases between. The DNA of the CDR3 is TGTGCCAGCAGTTTACCGGGACACCTCTACGAGCAGTACTTC. It yields the protein CASSLPGHLYEQYF.

The chain recombines TRBV7-9 with TRBJ1-2, with 10 nucleotides matching TRBD1. V trimming: 3 bases; J trimming: 7 bases; junction bases outside the gene matches: 5. The CDR3 consists of 14 residues. The germline gives CDR1 SEHNR, CDR2 FQNEAQ (reference sequence). The CDR3 region has the DNA TGTGCCAGCAGCTTCGGACAGGGGGTAGTTGGCTACACCTTC. Amino acid sequence: CASSFGQGVVGYTF.

The chain has TRBV6-4 and TRBJ2-7; D is unresolved. Trimming cost V 11 bases and J 4 bases, with 15 bases left between them. This CDR3 spans 12 amino acids. CDR1 and CDR2 (germline): MRHNA, SNTAGT. The CDR3 bases are TGTGCCTACCAAGTGTCGGTGTACGAGCAGTACTTC. Translation: CAYQVSVYEQYF.

This clone was seen once. This rearrangement joins TRBV4-2 to TRBJ2-3; D tentatively fits TRBD1 or TRBD2 (5 bases each). The CDR3 length is 15 residues. The ends were cut back, 5 bases at V and 6 bases at J, with 18 bases in the middle. Germline V gene lookup returns CDR1 LGHNA and CDR2 YNFKEQ. The CDR3 DNA reads as TGTGCCAGCAGCGGAGGTTCAGGGAGATCTGATACGCAGTATTTT. Its translation is CASSGGSGRSDTQYF.

This clone has only one observation. The rearrangement uses TRBV30 and TRBJ2-5; perhaps TRBD1 as D (8 bases). Germline values: CDR1 GTSNPN, CDR2 SVGIG (reference sequence). The CDR3 runs 13 residues. With 7 bases removed from V and 5 bases from J, the gap between germline ends came to 17 bases. The DNA of the CDR3 is TGTGCCTCGAATACAGGGGGAGGGGAGACCCAGTACTTC. Translation: CASNTGGGETQYF.

The chain employs TRBV10-3 and TRBJ1-5; no reliable D call. The CDR3 runs to 15 residues. The germline CDR1 and CDR2 sequences are ENHRY and SYGVKD. V dropped 3 bases and J dropped 7 bases, with 16 bases sitting between them. Here the CDR3 reads CAISENPTYGQPQHF. DNA of the CDR3: TGTGCCATCAGTGAAAACCCGACCTACGGACAGCCCCAGCATTTT.

This chain joins TRBV9 and TRBJ1-1, with a tentative D call TRBD1 (5 bases). The CDR3 extends over 14 amino acids. Germline V lookup: CDR1 SGDLS, CDR2 YYNGEE. The germline V and J ends were trimmed by 0 bases and 7 bases, with 13 bases remaining between them. CDR3 residues: CASSVGSGRGEAFF. Here the CDR3 DNA reads TGTGCCAGCAGCGTAGGTTCGGGAAGGGGTGAAGCTTTCTTT.

The rearrangement uses TRBV28 and TRBJ1-5; D unclear. V shed 6 bases and J shed 3 bases, with 3 bases lying between them. This CDR3 comprises 11 residues. Germline V gene data show CDR1 as MDHEN and CDR2 as SYDVKM. CDR3 bases: TGTGCCAGCAGCCTCAATCAGCCCCAGCATTTT. Translation gives CASSLNQPQHF.

The chain links TRBV7-9 to TRBJ2-7; 8 bases are shared with TRBD2. The length of the CDR3 is 16 residues. J was trimmed by 4 bases and V by 1 base; bases with no gene match: 9. Per the germline V gene, CDR1 is SEHNR and CDR2 is FQNEAQ (reference sequence). The CDR3 nucleotides read TGTGCCAGCAGCTTAGGTGCGGGGGGCGCACCGTACGAGCAGTACTTC. It codes for CASSLGAGGAPYEQYF.

The rearrangement links TRBV14 to TRBJ2-7; 7 nucleotides line up with TRBD2. V lost 8 bases to trimming and J lost 0 bases; unmatched junction nucleotides: 7. The CDR3 length is 14 residues. Germline assignment: CDR1 SGHDN and CDR2 FVKESK. CDR3 sequence (DNA): TGTGCCAGCCGGGGGGACCCGGTCTCCTACGAGCAGTACTTC. It translates to CASRGDPVSYEQYF.

The chain uses TRBV5-1 and TRBJ1-4, with 7 bases identical to TRBD1. Per the germline V gene, CDR1 is SGHRS and CDR2 is YFSETQ. The CDR3 has 15 amino acids. The J segment lost 8 bases and the V segment lost 2 bases, leaving 9 bases of the junction unmatched. DNA for the CDR3: TGCGCCAGCAGCTTAGATGGCCAGGGGGGCGAAAAACTGTTTTTT. This gives the protein CASSLDGQGGEKLFF.

The chain has TRBV7-9 and TRBJ2-3; 7 bases map to TRBD1. The germline V gene has CDR1 SEHNR and CDR2 FQNEAQ (reference sequence). The ends lost 2 bases at V and 2 bases at J; junction bases unmatched: 4. The CDR3 has 15 residues. CDR3 DNA: TGTGCCAGCAGCTTAAACAGGGGCTTCACAGATACGCAGTATTTT. It yields the protein CASSLNRGFTDTQYF.

This chain uses TRBV11-3 with TRBJ1-6; D not resolved. The CDR3 contains 15 residues. V was pared by 5 bases and J by 8 bases, with 16 bases between. In germline, CDR1 is SGHNT, CDR2 YENEEA. The CDR3 loop is CASSPRAIADSPLHF. The CDR3 DNA reads TGTGCCAGCAGCCCGAGGGCTATCGCAGATTCACCCCTCCACTTT.

The chain carries TRBV6-5 and TRBJ1-5; 10 positions agree with TRBD1. Trimming cost V 6 bases and J 4 bases; bases outside gene matches: 0. The CDR3 is made up of 13 amino acids. CDR1 MNHEY and CDR2 SVGAGI come from the germline V gene. CDR3 amino acids: CASRGQGNQPQHF. The CDR3 bases are TGTGCCAGCAGGGGACAGGGGAATCAGCCCCAGCATTTT.

This clone appeared once. The chain recombines TRBV4-1 with TRBJ2-1; 11 nucleotides agree with TRBD2. CDR3 length equals 16 residues. The germline CDR1 and CDR2 sequences are MGHRA and YSYEKL. Trimming took 3 bases from V and 3 from J; bases not matched to a gene: 4. In DNA, the CDR3 is TGCGCCAGCAGCCAGATGCTAGCGGGGGGCTACAATGAGCAGTTCTTC. Protein sequence: CASSQMLAGGYNEQFF.

The V and J genes are TRBV6-2 or TRBV6-3 and TRBJ2-3, with 12 bases fitting TRBD2. This CDR3 is built from 15 residues. The germline CDR1 and CDR2 sequences are MNHEY and SVGEGT. The ends lost 5 bases at V and 8 bases at J; junction bases unmatched: 8. CDR3 in DNA: TGTGCCAGCAGTCCGACTAGCGGGGGCGGGGTTACGCAGTATTTT. Amino acids: CASSPTSGGGVTQYF.

The chain employs TRBV18 and TRBJ1-4; TRBD1 agrees at 7 bases. The germline gives CDR1 KGHSH, CDR2 LQKENI. The J segment lost 8 bases and the V segment lost 3 bases, leaving 9 bases of the junction unmatched. This CDR3 is built from 15 residues. The CDR3 protein is CASSPGTALKEKLFF. In DNA, the CDR3 is TGTGCCAGCTCACCCGGGACAGCCCTGAAGGAAAAACTGTTTTTT.

This rearrangement joins TRBV25-1 to TRBJ1-6; 7 bases are shared with TRBD1. This CDR3 is 15 amino acids long. CDR1 is MGHDK, CDR2 SYGVNS, per germline. The V gene end was trimmed by 5 bases and the J gene end by 8 bases; junction bases not matched to a gene: 9. CDR3 sequence reads: CASSPQQGKHSPLHF. CDR3 coding DNA: TGTGCCAGCAGTCCACAACAGGGGAAACATTCACCCCTCCACTTT.

The J gene is TRBJ2-2, the V gene TRBV6-4, with TRBD2 identical over 10 bases. CDR1 is MRHNA, CDR2 SNTAGT, per germline. Trimming cost V 6 bases and J 4 bases; bases outside gene matches: 8. CDR3 length: 16 amino acids. The CDR3: CASRESGGAPTGELFF. DNA for the CDR3: TGTGCCAGCAGAGAAAGCGGGGGGGCGCCCACCGGGGAGCTGTTTTTT.

The V and J genes are TRBV11-2 and TRBJ1-1; D is unclear. Trimming removed 2 bases from V and 5 bases from J, with 12 bases in between. Germline V gives CDR1 SGHAT, CDR2 FQNNGV. There are 14 residues in the CDR3. CDR3 region: CASSLSRLGTEAFF. CDR3 nucleotide sequence: TGTGCCAGCAGCTTATCCAGACTGGGAACTGAAGCTTTCTTT. Full variable domain (rest looked up from reference TRBV11-2 and TRBJ1-1): EAGVAQSPRYKIIEKRQSVAFWCNPISGHATLYWYQQILGQGPKLLIQFQNNGVVDDSQLPKDRFSAERLKGVDSTLKIQPAKLEDSAVYLCASSLSRLGTEAFFGQGTRLTVV.

J is TRBJ1-2 and V is TRBV7-9, with TRBD1 matching over 8 bases. The CDR3 is 14 residues long. Germline CDR1 is SEHNR and CDR2 is FQNEAQ (reference sequence). Trimming removed 1 base from V and 8 bases from J; junction bases left unmatched: 6. CDR3 protein: CASSLDQGARGYTF. The CDR3 DNA reads as TGTGCCAGCAGCTTAGATCAGGGGGCGCGAGGCTACACCTTC.

This clone was seen more than once but under ten times. The genes are TRBV18 and TRBJ2-3; no clear D. CDR1 and CDR2 from the germline V gene are KGHSH and LQKENI. CDR3 length: 16 amino acids. Trimming removed 2 bases at V and 2 bases at J, with 14 bases between. This CDR3 is CASSPKNPGFTDTQYF. The CDR3 DNA is TGTGCCAGCTCACCAAAAAATCCCGGGTTCACAGATACGCAGTATTTT.

The chain's CDR3 is CASSVALTNNYGYTF. The DNA for the CDR3 is TGTGCCAGCAGCGTAGCCCTCACGAATAACTATGGCTACACCTTC. V usage is TRBV9 and J usage is TRBJ1-2; no firm D call. This CDR3 has 15 amino acids. Trimming cost V 0 bases and J 1 base, with 10 bases left between them. Germline V gene sequence: CDR1 SGDLS, CDR2 YYNGEE.

V is TRBV25-1 and J is TRBJ1-4; the D is unclear. Per the germline V gene, CDR1 is MGHDK and CDR2 is SYGVNS. The CDR3 is 17 amino acids. Trimming left V 1 base short and J 6 bases short, with 18 bases between. The CDR3, as DNA: TGTGCCAGCAGTGAATTCTCGAGGGTTGAGGGTGATGAAAAACTGTTTTTT. Its protein product is CASSEFSRVEGDEKLFF.